This TCR beta chain was profiled in a study of blood T cell repertoires in COVID-19. About the research overall: The United States, Italy and Spain provided the acute and convalescent COVID-19 samples. T cells, B-cell-depleted T cells, or PBMCs supplied cDNA or gDNA.

As originally analysed: Quantification of nucleated cells was approximated via reference gene primer amplification. Repertoires were generated with immunoSEQ multiplex PCR, while TCRdb's copy carries only in-frame clones and drops some. The DNA gave D and trimming, while V, J and clone size come from that table. The sample contains 140,000 to 150,000 clones, roughly 86% of which appear only once. Germline V gives CDR1 SEHNR, CDR2 FQNEAQ (reference sequence). The CDR3 is 17 amino acids. Between the trimmed V and J ends, which lost 0 bases and 0 bases, there was a span of 12 bases. The sequencing input was peripheral blood. This sequence originates from a man aged 65 to 79 with acute or convalescent COVID-19. The chain combines TRBV7-9 with TRBJ2-1; no reliable D call. The CDR3: CASSLAMVESSYNEQFF. The CDR3 region has the DNA TGTGCCAGCAGCTTAGCGATGGTCGAGAGCTCCTACAATGAGCAGTTCTTC.